Below are 11 T cell receptor beta chains sequenced from a single sample in a study of molecular identifiers for immune sequencing clone quantification. One entry per CDR3 protein, called by TCRdb with MiXCR from the PCR reads. The table shows 550,000 to 750,000 distinct CDR3 sequences, with 20% occurring only once. The specimen was naive CD8+ T cells from blood, with Jurkat cell RNA spiked in. The subset was: FACS-sorted CD8+CD4-CCR7+CD45RA+ naive T cells. Receptors were obtained from a human donor in good health. Some libraries in this study had Jurkat cell RNA spiked in.

This chain joins TRBV19 and TRBJ1-2; D is ambiguous. V was pared by 2 bases and J by 6 bases, with 13 bases between. This CDR3 spans 14 amino acids. Germline V gene data show CDR1 as LNHDA and CDR2 as SQIVND (reference sequence). CDR3 coding DNA: TGTGCCAGTAGTATACTGACACCAACCAATGGCTACACCTTC. This codes for CASSILTPTNGYTF.

This clonotype was seen ten or more times. This rearrangement joins TRBV2 to TRBJ2-5; perhaps TRBD1 as D (5 bases). CDR1 is SNHLY and CDR2 is FYNNEI in the germline V gene. V lost 3 bases and J 1 base, leaving 9 bases between the germline ends. The CDR3 extends over 14 amino acids. In DNA form, the CDR3 reads TGTGCCAGCAGTGATATTGACAGCCAAGAGACCCAGTACTTC. It translates to CASSDIDSQETQYF.

In this sample, this clonotype turned up a few times. A read error may produce the germline difference seen at one junction end. In DNA, the CDR3 is TGTGCCAGCAGCGAGGACGGGATTAGCATTCAGCCCCAGCATTTT. Encoded protein: CASSEDGISIQPQHF. The chain links TRBV9 to TRBJ1-5; the D is unclear. This CDR3 is built from 15 residues. Germline assignment: CDR1 SGDLS and CDR2 YYNGEE.

CDR3 coding DNA: TGTGCCAGCAGCTATCCGGGGGACCCTGGAAACACCATATATTTT. This translates into CASSYPGDPGNTIYF. The chain combines TRBV13 with TRBJ1-3, with a weak D call TRBD1 (5 bases). Germline-derived CDR1 and CDR2 are PRHDT and FYEKMQ (reference sequence). V lost 4 bases and J lost 2, with 12 bases in between. The CDR3 length is 15 residues.

A few counts support this clonotype. The chain links TRBV3-1 to TRBJ2-2; D is unclear. The germline V gene has CDR1 LGHDT and CDR2 YNNKEL (reference sequence). The CDR3 runs 16 residues. Trimming removed 1 base from V and 3 bases from J, with 12 bases in between. The CDR3 sequence: CASSQGSDSYTGELFF. The CDR3 nucleotides are TGTGCCAGCAGCCAAGGAAGTGACTCCTACACCGGGGAGCTGTTTTTT.

This clonotype appeared many times. This chain uses TRBV9 with TRBJ2-7; 7 bases agree with TRBD1. Germline V lookup: CDR1 SGDLS, CDR2 YYNGEE. V lost 0 bases, J lost 4 bases, and 7 bases stayed unmatched. There are 15 residues in the CDR3. CDR3 region: CASSVDSGQTYEQYF. The DNA of the CDR3 is TGTGCCAGCAGCGTAGACTCGGGACAGACTTACGAGCAGTACTTC.

Details on this clonotype: Just one base apart from a much larger clone, this may be a read error. The chain carries TRBV7-9 and TRBJ2-5; a weak D match, TRBD2 (6 bases). CDR1 and CDR2 from the germline V gene are SEHNR and FQNEAQ (reference sequence). V was clipped by 2 bases and J by 6 bases, with 16 bases between them. The CDR3 loop spans 15 amino acids. CDR3 DNA: TGTGCCAGCAGCTTACGTAACACGGGAGTGAAGACCCAGTACTTC. This translates into CASSLRNTGVKTQYF. The whole variable domain, filled in from reference TRBV7-9 and TRBJ2-5, reads DTGVSQNPRHKITKRGQNVTFRCDPISEHNRLYWYRQTLGQGPEFLTYFQNEAQLEKSRLLSDRFSAERPKGSFSTLEIQRTEQGDSAMYLCASSLRNTGVKTQYFGPGTRLLVL.

This clonotype was detected ten times or more. V and J are TRBV29-1 and TRBJ2-3, with TRBD2 matching 10 bases. Trimming took 4 bases from V and 4 from J; bases not matched to a gene: 11. The CDR3 covers 16 residues. Germline-derived CDR1 and CDR2 are SQVTM and ANQGSEA. DNA of the CDR3: TGCAGCGTTGTCGGTCTAGCGGGGGTGGTAGCAGATACGCAGTATTTT. Encoded protein: CSVVGLAGVVADTQYF.

This rearrangement joins TRBV11-2 to TRBJ2-7, with 9 bases aligning to TRBD1. Germline-derived CDR1 and CDR2 are SGHAT and FQNNGV. V was pared by 0 bases and J by 0 bases, with 6 bases of the junction left unmatched. This CDR3 spans 17 amino acids. CDR3 DNA sequence: TGTGCCAGCAGCTTAGATCTGGGGACAGGGCCCTCCTACGAGCAGTACTTC. Amino acid sequence: CASSLDLGTGPSYEQYF.

This clonotype was detected ten times or more. The V gene is TRBV4-1, the J gene TRBJ1-1, with 8 nucleotides matching TRBD1. The CDR3 length is 16 residues. Germline loops: CDR1 MGHRA, CDR2 YSYEKL. V lost 1 base to trimming and J lost 0 bases; unmatched junction nucleotides: 4. CDR3 in DNA: TGCGCCAGCAGCCAAGCAGGGGGCCTCTTGAACACTGAAGCTTTCTTT. Protein sequence: CASSQAGGLLNTEAFF.

This clonotype has only a few counts. The chain joins TRBV19 to TRBJ1-1; TRBD1 matches 8 bases. The CDR3 contains 14 residues. The germline V gene has CDR1 LNHDA and CDR2 SQIVND (reference sequence). The V gene end was trimmed by 5 bases and the J gene end by 4 bases; junction bases not matched to a gene: 6. CDR3 sequence: CASSLSGGITEAFF. The CDR3 coding sequence is TGTGCCAGTAGTTTGTCAGGGGGCATCACTGAAGCTTTCTTT.